A selection of T cell receptor beta chains follows, all from one sample in a study of regulatory T cells in long-lasting Graves disease. TCRdb recomputed calls from the multiplex PCR reads with MiXCR, one row per CDR3 protein. The table lists approximately 210,000 distinct CDR3 sequences, roughly 18% of them singletons. Material: peripheral blood mononuclear cells (PBMCs), obtained at new diagnosis, from a patient treated with antithyroid drugs. The receptors come from a female donor with Graves disease. The CDR3 runs from the conserved cysteine through the conserved F or W. The D gene is left open where the match is weak. Size tells how often a clone was seen (once, few, many) or the class of an expanded clone, and some rows leave it out.

d_gene | v_gene | abundance | CDR3aa
. | TRBV20-1 | many | CSAADSRRTNNEQFF
. | TRBV7-2 | few | CASSLITSTDTQYF
TRBD2 | TRBV4-1 | few | CASSQEGLAGAVEETQYF
TRBD1 | TRBV5-8 | few | CASSFDRDGEKLFF
TRBD1 | TRBV6-1 | few | CASVPGTGASYEQYF
. | TRBV28 | many | CASSDQPPMETQYF
TRBD1 | TRBV11-1 | . | CASSLGRWGQLMNTEAFF
TRBD2 | TRBV4-3 | many | CASSPGLASDTGELFF
TRBD2 | TRBV15 | many | CATSTGTSGSTDTQYF
TRBD1 | TRBV28 | many | CASSLGQGIYGYTF
. | TRBV12-5 | . | CASGCLRDRCQAQYF
TRBD1 | TRBV6-2/TRBV6-3 | many | CASSYRDRDNSPLHF
. | TRBV3-1 | many | CASRGWGGTATNEKLFF
. | TRBV20-1 | few | CSAPYGGERYNEQFF
TRBD1 | TRBV6-2/TRBV6-3 | many | CASRVSGGAQPQHF
TRBD1 | TRBV7-2 | . | CASGRTGGAGWFF
. | TRBV12-3/TRBV12-4 | many | CASSILTRLTDTQYF
. | TRBV2 | many | CASSAGYGNTIYF
TRBD1 | TRBV6-1 | many | CASRDGQGMIGDREKLFF
. | TRBV7-2 | many | CASSLAGRGQFF
. | TRBV4-3 | many | CASSQDGVSGNTIYF
TRBD2 | TRBV27 | . | CASGRALTDTQYF
. | TRBV11-2 | many | CASSSNVNEQFF
. | TRBV19 | . | CASSIAGRINQPQHF
TRBD1 | TRBV20-1 | many | CSARPTGDSGNTIYF
. | TRBV5-5 | . | CASSLGLGPSSGANVLTF
TRBD2 | TRBV5-8 | few | CASSLGTSGRARNNEQFF
. | TRBV5-1 | . | CASSLQGKGQPQHF
. | TRBV20-1 | many | CSARDRGHGGYTF
. | TRBV11-2 | . | CASSLGYSRETQYF
TRBD1 | TRBV6-2/TRBV6-3 | many | CASTQWTGDLDTQYF
. | TRBV11-2 | . | CASSPQGPFVTEAFF
. | TRBV20-1 | many | CSARGLADNEQFF
. | TRBV12-5 | . | CASGLVLSLADEQFF
. | TRBV24-1 | . | CATSSGGDYGYTF
TRBD1 | TRBV2 | many | CASRSRTGGSTEAFF
. | TRBV28 | many | CASSFFRADEQYF
. | TRBV20-1 | many | CRSLWQGNTEAFF
TRBD2 | TRBV12-3/TRBV12-4 | many | CASSPRLAGGPQRQFF
. | TRBV7-9 | many | CASSLGIDSYFTDTQYF
TRBD1 | TRBV11-3 | many | CASSPPGTGGFGNQPQHF
TRBD2 | TRBV28 | many | CASSLPGTRNNEQFF
. | TRBV24-1 | many | CATSDSRTYSSNEKLFF
TRBD1 | TRBV14 | . | CASSLWTGTEAFF
TRBD1 | TRBV7-9 | . | CASSPTGGWTDTQYF
. | TRBV24-1 | many | CATSDRQHSGANVLTF
TRBD1 | TRBV11-1 | many | CASSLEPGQGIRNEQFF
TRBD1 | TRBV11-2 | many | CASSPSDRDTEAFF
. | TRBV28 | many | CASSPRLRSSYNEQFF
. | TRBV19 | . | CASSIAEDEQYF
. | TRBV12-3/TRBV12-4 | many | CASSRARGDYNEQFF
TRBD2 | TRBV24-1 | many | CATSDTGTSGRPSHNEQFF
. | TRBV28 | . | CASNEGPNTGELFF